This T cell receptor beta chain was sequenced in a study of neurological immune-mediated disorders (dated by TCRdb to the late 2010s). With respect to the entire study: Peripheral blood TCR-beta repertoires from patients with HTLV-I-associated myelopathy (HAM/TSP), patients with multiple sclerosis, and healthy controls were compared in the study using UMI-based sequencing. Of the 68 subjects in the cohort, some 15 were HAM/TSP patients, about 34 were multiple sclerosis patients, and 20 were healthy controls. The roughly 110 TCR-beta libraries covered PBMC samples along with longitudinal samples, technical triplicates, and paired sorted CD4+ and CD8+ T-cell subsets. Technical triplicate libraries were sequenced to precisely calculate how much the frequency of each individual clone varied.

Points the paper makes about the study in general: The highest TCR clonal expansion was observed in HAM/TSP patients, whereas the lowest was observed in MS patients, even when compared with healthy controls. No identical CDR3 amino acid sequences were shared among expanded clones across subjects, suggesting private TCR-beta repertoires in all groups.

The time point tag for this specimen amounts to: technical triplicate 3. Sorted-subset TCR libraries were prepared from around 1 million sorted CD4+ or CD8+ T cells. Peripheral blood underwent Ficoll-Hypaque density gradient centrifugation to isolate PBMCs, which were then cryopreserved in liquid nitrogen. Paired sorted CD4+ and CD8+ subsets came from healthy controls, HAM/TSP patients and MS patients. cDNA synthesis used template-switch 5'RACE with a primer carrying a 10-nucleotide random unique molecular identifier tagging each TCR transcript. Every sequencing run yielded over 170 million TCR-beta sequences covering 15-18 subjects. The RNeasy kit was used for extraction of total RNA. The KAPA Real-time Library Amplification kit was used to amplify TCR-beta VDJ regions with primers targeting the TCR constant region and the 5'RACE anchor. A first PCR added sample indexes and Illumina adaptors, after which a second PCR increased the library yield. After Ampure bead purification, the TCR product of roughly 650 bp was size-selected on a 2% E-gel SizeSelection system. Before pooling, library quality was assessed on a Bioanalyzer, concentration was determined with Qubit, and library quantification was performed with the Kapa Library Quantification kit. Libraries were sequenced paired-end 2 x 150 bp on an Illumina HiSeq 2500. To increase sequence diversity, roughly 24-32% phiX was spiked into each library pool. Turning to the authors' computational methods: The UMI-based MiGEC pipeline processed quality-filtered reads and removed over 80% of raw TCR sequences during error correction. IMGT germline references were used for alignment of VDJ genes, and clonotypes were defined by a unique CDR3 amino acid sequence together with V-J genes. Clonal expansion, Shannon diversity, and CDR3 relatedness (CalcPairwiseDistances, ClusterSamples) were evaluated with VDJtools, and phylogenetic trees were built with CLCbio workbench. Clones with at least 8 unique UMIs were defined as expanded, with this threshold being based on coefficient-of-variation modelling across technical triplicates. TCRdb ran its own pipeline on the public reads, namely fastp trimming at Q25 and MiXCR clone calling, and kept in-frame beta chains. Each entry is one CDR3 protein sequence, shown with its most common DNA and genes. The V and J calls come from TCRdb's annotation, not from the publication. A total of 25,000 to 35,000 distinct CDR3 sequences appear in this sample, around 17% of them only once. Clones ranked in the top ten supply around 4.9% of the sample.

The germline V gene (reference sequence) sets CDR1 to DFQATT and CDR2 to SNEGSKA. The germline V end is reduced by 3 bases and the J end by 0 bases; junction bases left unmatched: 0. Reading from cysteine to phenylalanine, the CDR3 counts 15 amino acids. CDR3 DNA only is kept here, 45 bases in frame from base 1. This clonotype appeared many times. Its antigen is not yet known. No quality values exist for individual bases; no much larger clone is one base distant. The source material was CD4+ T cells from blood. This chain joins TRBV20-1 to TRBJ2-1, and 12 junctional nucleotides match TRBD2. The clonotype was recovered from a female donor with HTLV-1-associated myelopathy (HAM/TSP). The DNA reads TGCAGTGCTAGGACTAGCGGGAGCTCCTACAATGAGCAGTTCTTC. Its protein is CSARTSGSSYNEQFF.